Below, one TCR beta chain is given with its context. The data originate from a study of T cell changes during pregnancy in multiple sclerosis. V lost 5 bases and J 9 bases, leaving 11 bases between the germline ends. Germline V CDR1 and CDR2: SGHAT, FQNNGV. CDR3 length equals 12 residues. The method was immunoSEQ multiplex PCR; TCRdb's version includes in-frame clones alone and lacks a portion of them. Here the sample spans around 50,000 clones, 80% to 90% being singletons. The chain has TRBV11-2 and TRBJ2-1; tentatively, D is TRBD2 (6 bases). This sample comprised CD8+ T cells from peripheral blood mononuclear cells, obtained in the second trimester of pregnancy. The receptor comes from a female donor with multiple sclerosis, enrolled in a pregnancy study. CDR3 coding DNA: TGTGCCAGCAGCCGGGCGGGGACTGAGCAGTTCTTC. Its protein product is CASSRAGTEQFF.